This TCR beta chain was identified during a study of cytomegalovirus exposure and HLA in healthy donors. Study-wide results and caveats: Investigators reported about 160 TCR beta chains as tied to cytomegalovirus. Subsequent analysis revealed that first-cohort TCR clusters tended to co-occur in the 130 or so validation repertoires.

Assay used: immunoSEQ multiplex PCR; TCRdb lists only in-frame clones, some missing. The table records 150,000 to 200,000 clones, roughly 91% of them present only once. CDR1 and CDR2 from the germline V gene are SGHVS and FQNEAQ. Trimming took off 0 bases at V and 4 bases at J, with 9 bases between the two ends. This CDR3 contains 15 residues. In this sample, this clone turned up once. Its antigen is as yet unknown. The chain carries TRBV7-8 and TRBJ2-2, with a tentative D call TRBD2 (5 bases). The TCR sequence derives from a woman between 18 and 30 years old in good health and CMV-seropositive. Source material: PBMCs. The CDR3 nucleotides are TGTGCCAGCAGCTTAGCGCCTCGGGGCACCGGGGAGCTGTTTTTT. Protein sequence: CASSLAPRGTGELFF.